Reported below is one TCR beta chain. Its antigen is unknown. PCR employed 60 Vbeta and 13 Jbeta primers. Data came from immunoSEQ multiplex PCR; TCRdb stores just in-frame clones and leaves some out. The sample lists more than 85,000 clones, around 78% seen once, with roughly 5.7% in the top ten. The data originate from a study of cytomegalovirus exposure and HLA in healthy donors. About the study: Among the roughly 380 donors who were genotyped, about 80% fell in the genetic ancestry cluster that is associated with self-reported Caucasian donors. Study results and caveats: The authors excluded some V segments, including TRBV6-2 and TRBV6-3, as indistinguishable.

The CDR3 covers 16 residues. CDR1 is SGHNT, CDR2 YENEEA, per germline. V was cut by 5 bases and J by 0 bases, with 14 bases left in between. The chain is built from TRBV11-3 and TRBJ2-1; maybe TRBD2 (5 bases). Sequences were obtained from PBMCs. This TCR was recovered from a male donor in good health and CMV-seronegative. Here the CDR3 reads CASSLERQSSYNEQFF. CDR3 DNA sequence: TGTGCCAGCAGCCTTGAGCGGCAGAGCTCCTACAATGAGCAGTTCTTC.